The clone carrying this T cell receptor (beta chain) was observed a handful of times. The antigen is undetermined. These data belong to a study of T cells in Graves' hyperthyroidism and ophthalmopathy. Study as a whole: Blood from the periphery was taken at initial diagnosis, before any treatment. Study results and limitations: Ophthalmopathy prediction by the model preceded onset by a median approximately 6.9 months.

TCR beta CDR3 regions were amplified from RNA transcripts. During a first-round RT-PCR of the TCR CDR3, the HTBI primer set was used. TCRdb analysed the multiplex PCR reads with MiXCR anew, one entry per CDR3 protein. This table holds around 600,000 distinct CDR3 sequences, roughly 14% found once. The CDR3 contains 12 residues. Germline lookup yields CDR1 MNHEY and CDR2 SMNVEV (reference sequence). The V end was cut by 8 bases, the J end by 5 bases, with 12 bases between. The study left out patients who had uncontrolled infection, other autoimmune disease, pregnancy or lactation. The diagnoses drew upon clinical symptoms, serum thyroxine and TRAb, thyroid ultrasound and orbital computed tomography.

The receptor comes from a woman between 45 and 60 years old with Graves' ophthalmopathy. The chain couples TRBV27 to TRBJ1-2; D is uncertain. Sequencing was done on a sample of blood. The CDR3 sequence: CASGLRGYGYTF. CDR3 DNA sequence: TGTGCCAGCGGATTACGGGGTTATGGCTACACCTTC.